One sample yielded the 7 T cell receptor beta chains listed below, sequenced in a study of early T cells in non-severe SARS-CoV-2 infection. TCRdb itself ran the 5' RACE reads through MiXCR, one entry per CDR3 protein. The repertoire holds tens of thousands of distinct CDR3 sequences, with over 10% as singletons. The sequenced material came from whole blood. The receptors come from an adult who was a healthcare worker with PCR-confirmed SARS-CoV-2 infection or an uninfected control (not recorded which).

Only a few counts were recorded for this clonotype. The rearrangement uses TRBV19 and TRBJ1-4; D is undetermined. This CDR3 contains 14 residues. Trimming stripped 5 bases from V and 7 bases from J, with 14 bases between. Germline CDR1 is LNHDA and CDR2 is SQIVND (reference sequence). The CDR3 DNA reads TGTGCCAGTAGTGCCTCCAGTACGGGTGAAAAACTGTTTTTT. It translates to CASSASSTGEKLFF. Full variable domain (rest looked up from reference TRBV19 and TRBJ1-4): DGGITQSPKYLFRKEGQNVTLSCEQNLNHDAMYWYRQDPGQGLRLIYYSQIVNDFQKGDIAEGYSVSREKKESFPLTVTSAQKNPTAFYLCASSASSTGEKLFFGSGTQLSVL.

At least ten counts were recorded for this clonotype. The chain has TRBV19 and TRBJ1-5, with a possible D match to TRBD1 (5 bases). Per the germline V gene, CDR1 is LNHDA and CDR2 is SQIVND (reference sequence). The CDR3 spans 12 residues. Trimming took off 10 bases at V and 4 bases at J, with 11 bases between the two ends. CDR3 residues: CATLGRNQPQHF. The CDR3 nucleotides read TGTGCCACATTGGGGCGTAATCAGCCCCAGCATTTT.

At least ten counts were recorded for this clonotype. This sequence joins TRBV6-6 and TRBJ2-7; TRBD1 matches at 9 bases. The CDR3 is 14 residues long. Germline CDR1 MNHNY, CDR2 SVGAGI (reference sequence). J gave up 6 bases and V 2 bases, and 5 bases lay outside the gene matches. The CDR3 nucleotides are TGTGCCAGCAGTTACCGGGACAGGGAATCCGAGCAGTACTTC. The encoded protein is CASSYRDRESEQYF.

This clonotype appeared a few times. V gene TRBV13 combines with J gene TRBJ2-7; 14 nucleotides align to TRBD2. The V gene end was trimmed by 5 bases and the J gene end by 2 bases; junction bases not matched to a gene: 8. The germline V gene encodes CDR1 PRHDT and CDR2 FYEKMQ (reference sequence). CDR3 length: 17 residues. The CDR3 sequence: CASSIRTSGGIAYEQYF. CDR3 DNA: TGTGCCAGCAGCATCCGGACTAGCGGGGGGATTGCCTACGAGCAGTACTTC.

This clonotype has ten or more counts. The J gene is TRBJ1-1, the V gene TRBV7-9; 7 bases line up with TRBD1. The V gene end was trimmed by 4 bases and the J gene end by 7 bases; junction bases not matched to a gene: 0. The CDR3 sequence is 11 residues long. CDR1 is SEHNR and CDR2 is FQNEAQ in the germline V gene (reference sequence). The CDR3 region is CASSWDSEAFF. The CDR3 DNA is TGTGCCAGCAGCTGGGACAGTGAAGCTTTCTTT.

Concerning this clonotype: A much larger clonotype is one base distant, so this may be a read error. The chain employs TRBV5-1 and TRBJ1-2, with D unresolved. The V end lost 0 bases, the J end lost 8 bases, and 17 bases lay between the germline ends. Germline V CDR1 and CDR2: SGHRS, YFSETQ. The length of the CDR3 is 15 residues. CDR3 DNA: TGCGCCAGCAGCTTGGAGGGTGGCAGGCCCGGCGGCTACACCTTC. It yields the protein CASSLEGGRPGGYTF. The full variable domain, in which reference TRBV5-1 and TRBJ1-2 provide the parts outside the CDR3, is KAGVTQTPRYLIKTRGQQVTLSCSPISGHRSVSWYQQTPGQGLQFLFEYFSETQRNKGNFPGRFSGRQFSNSRSEMNVSTLELGDSALYLCASSLEGGRPGGYTFGSGTRLTVV.

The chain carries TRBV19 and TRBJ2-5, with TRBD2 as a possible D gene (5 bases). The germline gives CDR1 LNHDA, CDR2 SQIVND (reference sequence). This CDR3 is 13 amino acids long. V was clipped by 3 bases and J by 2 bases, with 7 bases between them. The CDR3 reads CASSMGGQETQYF. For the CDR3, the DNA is TGTGCCAGTAGTATGGGCGGGCAAGAGACCCAGTACTTC.